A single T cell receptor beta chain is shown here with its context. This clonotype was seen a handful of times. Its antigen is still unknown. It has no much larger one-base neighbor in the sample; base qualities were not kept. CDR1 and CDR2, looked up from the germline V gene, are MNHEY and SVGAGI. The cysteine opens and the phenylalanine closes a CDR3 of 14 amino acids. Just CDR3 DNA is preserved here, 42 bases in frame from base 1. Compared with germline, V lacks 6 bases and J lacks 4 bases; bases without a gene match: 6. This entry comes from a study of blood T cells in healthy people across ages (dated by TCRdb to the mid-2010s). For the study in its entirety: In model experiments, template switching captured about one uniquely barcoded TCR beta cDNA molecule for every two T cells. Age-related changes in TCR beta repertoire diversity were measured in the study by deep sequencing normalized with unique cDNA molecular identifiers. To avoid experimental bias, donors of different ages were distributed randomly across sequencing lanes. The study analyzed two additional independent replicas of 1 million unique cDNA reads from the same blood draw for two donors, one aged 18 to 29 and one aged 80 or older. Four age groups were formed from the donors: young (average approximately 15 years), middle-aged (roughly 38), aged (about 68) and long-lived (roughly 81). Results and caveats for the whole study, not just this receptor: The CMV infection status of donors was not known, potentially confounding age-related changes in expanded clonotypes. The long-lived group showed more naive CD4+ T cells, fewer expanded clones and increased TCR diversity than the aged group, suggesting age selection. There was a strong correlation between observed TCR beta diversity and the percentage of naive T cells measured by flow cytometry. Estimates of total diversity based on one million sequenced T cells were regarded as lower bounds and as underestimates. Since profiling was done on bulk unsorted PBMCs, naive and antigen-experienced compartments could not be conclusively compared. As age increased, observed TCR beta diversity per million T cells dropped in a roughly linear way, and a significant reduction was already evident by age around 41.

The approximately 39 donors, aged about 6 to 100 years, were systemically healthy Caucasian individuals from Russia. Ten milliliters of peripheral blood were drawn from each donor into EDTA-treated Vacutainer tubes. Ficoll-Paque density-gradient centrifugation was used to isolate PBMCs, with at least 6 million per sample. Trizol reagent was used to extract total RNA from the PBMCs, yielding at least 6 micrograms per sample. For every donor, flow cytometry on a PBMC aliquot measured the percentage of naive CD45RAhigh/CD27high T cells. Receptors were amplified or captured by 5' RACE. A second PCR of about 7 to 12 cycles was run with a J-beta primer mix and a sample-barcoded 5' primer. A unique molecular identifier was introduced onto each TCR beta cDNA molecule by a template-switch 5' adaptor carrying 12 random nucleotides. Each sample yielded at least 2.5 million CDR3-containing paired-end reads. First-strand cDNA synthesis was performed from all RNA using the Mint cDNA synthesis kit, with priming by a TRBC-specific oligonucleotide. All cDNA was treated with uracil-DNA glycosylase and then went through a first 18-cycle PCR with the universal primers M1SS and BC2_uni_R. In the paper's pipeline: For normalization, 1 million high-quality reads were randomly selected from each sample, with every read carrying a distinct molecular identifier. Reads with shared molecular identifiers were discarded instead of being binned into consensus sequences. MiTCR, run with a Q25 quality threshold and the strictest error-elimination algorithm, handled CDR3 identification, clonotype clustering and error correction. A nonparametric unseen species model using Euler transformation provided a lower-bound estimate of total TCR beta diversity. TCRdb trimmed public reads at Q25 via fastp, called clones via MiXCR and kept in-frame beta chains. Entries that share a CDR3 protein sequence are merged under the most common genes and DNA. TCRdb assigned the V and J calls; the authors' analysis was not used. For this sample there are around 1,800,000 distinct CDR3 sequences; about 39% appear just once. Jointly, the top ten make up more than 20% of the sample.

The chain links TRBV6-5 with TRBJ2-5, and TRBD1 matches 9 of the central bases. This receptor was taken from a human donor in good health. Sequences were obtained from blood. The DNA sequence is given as TGTGCCAGCAGATCTAACAGGGGGCGAGAGACCCAGTACTTC. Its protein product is CASRSNRGRETQYF.